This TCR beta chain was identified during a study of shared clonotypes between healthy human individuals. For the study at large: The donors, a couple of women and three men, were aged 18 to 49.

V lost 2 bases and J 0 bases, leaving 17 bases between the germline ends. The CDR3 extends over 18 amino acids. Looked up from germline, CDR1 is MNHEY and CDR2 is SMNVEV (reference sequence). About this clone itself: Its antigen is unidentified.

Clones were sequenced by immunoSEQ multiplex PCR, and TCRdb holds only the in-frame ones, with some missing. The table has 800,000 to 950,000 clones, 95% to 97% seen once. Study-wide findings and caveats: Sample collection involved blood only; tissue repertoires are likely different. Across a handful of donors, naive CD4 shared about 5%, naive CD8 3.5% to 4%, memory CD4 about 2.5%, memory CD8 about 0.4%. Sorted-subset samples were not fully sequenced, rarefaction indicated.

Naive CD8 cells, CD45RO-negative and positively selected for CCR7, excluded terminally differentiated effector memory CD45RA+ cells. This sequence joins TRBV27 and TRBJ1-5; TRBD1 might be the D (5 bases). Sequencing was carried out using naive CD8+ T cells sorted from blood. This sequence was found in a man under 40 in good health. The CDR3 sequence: CASSLKSPGTYSNQPQHF. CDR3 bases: TGTGCCAGCAGTTTAAAGTCCCCCGGGACGTATAGCAATCAGCCCCAGCATTTT.